This TCR beta chain was found in a study of cytomegalovirus exposure and HLA in healthy donors. Study-level points and caveats: A later analysis, which compared TCR beta chains of equal frequency, found the HLA-associated ones more clonally expanded. The listing of approximately 160 TCR beta chains classed them as cytomegalovirus-associated. The later analysis indicated that the majority of CMV-associated TCR beta chains appeared HLA-restricted.

Both 60 Vbeta primers and 13 Jbeta primers went into the PCR. Data came from immunoSEQ multiplex PCR; TCRdb stores just in-frame clones and leaves some out. The sample contains approximately 76,000 clones, 79% of which appear only once. Comment on this clone: As yet, its antigen is unknown.

V was pared by 1 base and J by 8 bases, with 11 bases of the junction left unmatched. From germline, CDR1 is MGHRA and CDR2 YSYEKL. The CDR3 loop spans 17 amino acids. The clonotype comes from a man aged 25 to 45 in good health and CMV-seronegative. The chain has TRBV4-1 and TRBJ2-3; TRBD2 matches 11 bases. Sequences were obtained from PBMCs. CDR3 DNA sequence: TGCGCCAGCAGCCAAGTCCCCGGGACTAGCGGCCGGGGTACGCAGTATTTT. It encodes CASSQVPGTSGRGTQYF.